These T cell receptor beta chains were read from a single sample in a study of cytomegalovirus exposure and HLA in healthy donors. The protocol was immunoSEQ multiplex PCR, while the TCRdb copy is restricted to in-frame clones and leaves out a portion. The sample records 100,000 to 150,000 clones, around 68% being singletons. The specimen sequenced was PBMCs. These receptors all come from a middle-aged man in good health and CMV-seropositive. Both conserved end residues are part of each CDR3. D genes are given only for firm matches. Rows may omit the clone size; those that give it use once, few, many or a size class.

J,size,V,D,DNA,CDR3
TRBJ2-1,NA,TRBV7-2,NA,TGTGCCAGCAGCAGACAGTCCTCCCATGGGATCTTC,CASSRQSSHGIF
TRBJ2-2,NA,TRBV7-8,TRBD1,TGTGCCAGCAGCTTATACAGGGGGCCCGGGGAGCTGTTTTTT,CASSLYRGPGELFF
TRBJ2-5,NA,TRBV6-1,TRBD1,TGTGCCAGCAGTGAAGCTCGGACAGGGTTGGGAGAGACCCAGTACTTC,CASSEARTGLGETQYF
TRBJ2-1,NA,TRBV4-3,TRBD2,TGCGCCAGCAGCCAAGATCCAGCGGGAGGGTACAATGAGCAGTTCTTC,CASSQDPAGGYNEQFF
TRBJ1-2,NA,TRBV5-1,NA,TGCGCCAGCAGCTTGGATTCGGGGGACTATGGCCACACCTTC,CASSLDSGDYGHTF
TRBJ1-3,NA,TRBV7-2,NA,TGTGCCAGCAGCTTAGTAGGGGCGCTTTCCGGAAACACCATATATTTT,CASSLVGALSGNTIYF
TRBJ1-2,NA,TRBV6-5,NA,TGTGCCAGCAGGACACTACAGGGATACTATGGCTACACCTTC,CASRTLQGYYGYTF
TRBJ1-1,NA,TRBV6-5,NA,TGTGCCAGCAGTTACTCAAACATGAACACTGAAGCTTTCTTT,CASSYSNMNTEAFF
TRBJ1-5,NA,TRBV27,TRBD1,TGTGCCAGCAGTCCCTACCGGGACAGCTATAGCAATCAGCCCCAGCATTTT,CASSPYRDSYSNQPQHF
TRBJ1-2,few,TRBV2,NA,TGTGCCAGCAGTGACCCCGGACAGTATAACTATGGCTACACCTTC,CASSDPGQYNYGYTF
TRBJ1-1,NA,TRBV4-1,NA,TGCGCCAGCAGCCAGGATGGACTGACTAACACTGAAGCTTTCTTT,CASSQDGLTNTEAFF
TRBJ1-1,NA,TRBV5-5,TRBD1,TGTGCCAGCAGCTTGAGGGACAGGGTGTGGACTGAAGCTTTCTTT,CASSLRDRVWTEAFF
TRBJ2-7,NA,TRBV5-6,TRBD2,TGTGCCAGCAGCTCGGGGACTAGCGGGAGGTCTACCTACGAGCAGTACTTC,CASSSGTSGRSTYEQYF
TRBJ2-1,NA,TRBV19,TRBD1,TGTGCCAGTACCTCGACAGGGATGGGTTACAATGAGCAGTTCTTC,CASTSTGMGYNEQFF
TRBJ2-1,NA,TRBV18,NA,TGTGCCAGCTCAAGAAAGGAGGGCTACAATGAGCAGTTCTTC,CASSRKEGYNEQFF
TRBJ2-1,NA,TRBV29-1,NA,TGCAGCGTCGTCGGGAGTAGTATTGAGCAGTTCTTC,CSVVGSSIEQFF
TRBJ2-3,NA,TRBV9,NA,TGTGCCAGCAGCGTAGTCCCGGGAATGTCCCCACGGTATTTT,CASSVVPGMSPRYF
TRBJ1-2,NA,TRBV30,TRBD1,TGTGCCTGGAGTGACTACGGACAGGCCATCTATGGCTACACCTTC,CAWSDYGQAIYGYTF
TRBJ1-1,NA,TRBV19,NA,TGTGCCAGTAGTATGCAGGGTGGAACTGAAGCTTTCTTT,CASSMQGGTEAFF
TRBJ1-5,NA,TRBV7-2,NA,TGTGCCAGCAGCTTACTGACAGGCGGTTACAATCAGCCCCAGCATTTT,CASSLLTGGYNQPQHF
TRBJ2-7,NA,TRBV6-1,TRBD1,TGTGCCAGCAGTGACCTGACAGGGGTGGGCGAGCAGTACTTC,CASSDLTGVGEQYF
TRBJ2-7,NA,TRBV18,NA,TGTGCCAGCTCACGAGTGGACGAGCAGTACTTC,CASSRVDEQYF
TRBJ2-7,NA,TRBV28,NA,TGTGCCAGCACCCAAGTACAGTGGTCCTACGAGCAGTACTTC,CASTQVQWSYEQYF
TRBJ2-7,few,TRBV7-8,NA,TGTGCCAGCAGTCCCTTGCGGGGAAATAACTACGAGCAGTACTTC,CASSPLRGNNYEQYF
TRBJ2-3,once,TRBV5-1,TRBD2,TGCGCCAGCAGCTTGGACCTGGGGGGGGTTACAGATACGCAGTATTTT,CASSLDLGGVTDTQYF
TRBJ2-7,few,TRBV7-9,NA,TGTGCCAGCAGCTTAGCAATAGGCGGGACCTACGAGCAGTACTTC,CASSLAIGGTYEQYF
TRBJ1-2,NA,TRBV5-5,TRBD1,TGTGCCAGCAGCTTGAGGACAGGTGAACATGGCTACACCTTC,CASSLRTGEHGYTF
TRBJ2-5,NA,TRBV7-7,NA,TGTGCTAGCAGCCCGCTAGCGCACTCCCAGACCCAGTACTTC,CASSPLAHSQTQYF
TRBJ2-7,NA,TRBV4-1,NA,TGCGCCAGCAGCTACCAGCAGGACTACGAGCAGTACTTC,CASSYQQDYEQYF
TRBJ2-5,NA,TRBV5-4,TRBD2,TGTGCCAGCAGCTTGTGGGGGGGGAGGGTTGAGACCCAGTACTTC,CASSLWGGRVETQYF
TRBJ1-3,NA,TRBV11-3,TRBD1,TGTGCCAGCAGCTCGGGACAGGGAAGAGGAAACACCATATATTTT,CASSSGQGRGNTIYF
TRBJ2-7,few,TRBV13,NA,TGTGCCAGCAGCTTTGGGGTGGGAGCCTACGAGCAGTACTTC,CASSFGVGAYEQYF
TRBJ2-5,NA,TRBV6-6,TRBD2,TGTGCCAGCAGTTACAGCGGGGGGGCCGGAGAGACCCAGTACTTC,CASSYSGGAGETQYF